The entry below gives a single T cell receptor (beta chain) sequence along with its context. Its target is not known. Other nucleotide sequences in the sample specify the same CDR3. The data were obtained in a study of PD-1 blockade in classical Hodgkin lymphoma. Study-wide points: Relapsed/refractory patients reportedly had the lowest baseline TCR diversity, below newly diagnosed patients, who were below healthy donors.

The data were produced by immunoSEQ multiplex PCR, yet TCRdb's version contains in-frame clones alone and is incomplete. The sample includes 75,000 to 100,000 clones, roughly 76% of them seen just once. Following autologous stem cell transplantation, relapse occurred in every patient, and exposure to brentuximab vedotin varied. The V end lost 0 bases, the J end lost 1 base, and 2 bases lay between the germline ends. The CDR3 covers 13 residues. Germline assignment: CDR1 SGHRS and CDR2 YFSETQ. The chain uses TRBV5-1 and TRBJ2-1; no reliable D call. This TCR was sampled from a human donor with classical Hodgkin lymphoma. The material sequenced was peripheral blood mononuclear cells (PBMCs), taken before the second cycle of nivolumab. The CDR3 coding sequence is TGCGCCAGCAGCTTGGGGTCCTACAATGAGCAGTTCTTC. This gives the protein CASSLGSYNEQFF.